This T cell receptor (beta chain) appears in the sequencing data of a study of T cell responses to AZD1222 COVID-19 vaccine. Study-wide results and caveats: Across spike, vaccine-associated CD4 TCRs were found, dominant at 160-218 and 743-854. The peak T cell response came first, and repertoires were sampled only after it.

A remark on this clone: Its matching antigen is unknown.

Per germline, CDR1 GTSNPN and CDR2 SVGIG (reference sequence). The germline V and J ends were trimmed by 0 bases and 4 bases, with 12 bases remaining between them. The CDR3 is 14 amino acids. Using immunoSEQ multiplex PCR, the repertoire was profiled, and TCRdb retains in-frame clones only, with some absent. The sample includes 120,000 or so clones, around 92% of them seen just once. Sequences were derived from peripheral blood, sampled on day 0 of AZD1222 vaccination. The clonotype comes from an adult in good health. The chain recombines TRBV30 with TRBJ1-2; D ambiguous. The CDR3 coding sequence is TGTGCCTGGAGTGTAGGAGCGGGCGGCTATGGCTACACCTTC. Its protein is CAWSVGAGGYGYTF.